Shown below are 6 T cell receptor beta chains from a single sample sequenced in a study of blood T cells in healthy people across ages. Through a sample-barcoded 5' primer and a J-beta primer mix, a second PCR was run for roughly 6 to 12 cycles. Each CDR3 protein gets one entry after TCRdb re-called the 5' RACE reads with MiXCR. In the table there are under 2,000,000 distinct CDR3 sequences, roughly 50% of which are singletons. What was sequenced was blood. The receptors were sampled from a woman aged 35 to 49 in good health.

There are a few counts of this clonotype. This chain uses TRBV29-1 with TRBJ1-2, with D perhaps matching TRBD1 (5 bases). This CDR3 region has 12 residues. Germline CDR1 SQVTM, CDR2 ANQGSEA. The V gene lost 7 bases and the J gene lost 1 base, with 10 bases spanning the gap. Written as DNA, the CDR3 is TGCAGCGCTTTGGGGGTTAACTATGGCTACACCTTC. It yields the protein CSALGVNYGYTF.

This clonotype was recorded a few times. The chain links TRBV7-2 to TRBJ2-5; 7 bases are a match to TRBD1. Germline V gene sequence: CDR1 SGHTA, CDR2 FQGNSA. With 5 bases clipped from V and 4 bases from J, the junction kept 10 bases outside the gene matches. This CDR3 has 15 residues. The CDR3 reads CASSQGQQTGETQYF. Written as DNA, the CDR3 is TGTGCCAGCAGCCAGGGACAGCAGACAGGAGAGACCCAGTACTTC.

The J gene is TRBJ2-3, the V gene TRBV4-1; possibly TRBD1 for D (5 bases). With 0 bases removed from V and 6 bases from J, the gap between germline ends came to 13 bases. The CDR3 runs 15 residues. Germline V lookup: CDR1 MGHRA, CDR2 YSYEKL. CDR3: CASSQDSQGSDTQYF. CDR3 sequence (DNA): TGCGCCAGCAGCCAAGATAGCCAGGGTTCCGATACGCAGTATTTT.

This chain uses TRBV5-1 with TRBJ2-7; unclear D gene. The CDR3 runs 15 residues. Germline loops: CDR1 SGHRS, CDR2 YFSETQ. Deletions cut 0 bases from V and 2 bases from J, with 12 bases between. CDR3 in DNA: TGCGCCAGCAGCTTGGCCTCGCTCAGTGCCTACGAGCAGTACTTC. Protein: CASSLASLSAYEQYF.

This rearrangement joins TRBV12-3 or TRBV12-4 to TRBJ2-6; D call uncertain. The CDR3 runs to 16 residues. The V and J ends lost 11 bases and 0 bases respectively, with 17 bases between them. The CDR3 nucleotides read TGTGCCGGCACGGCACGTCTTAGCTCTGGGGCCAACGTCCTGACTTTC. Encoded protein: CAGTARLSSGANVLTF.

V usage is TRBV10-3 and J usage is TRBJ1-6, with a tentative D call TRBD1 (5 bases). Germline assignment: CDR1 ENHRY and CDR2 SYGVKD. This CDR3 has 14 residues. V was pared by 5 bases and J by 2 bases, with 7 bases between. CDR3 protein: CAISSGTYNSPLHF. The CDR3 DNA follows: TGTGCCATCAGTTCAGGGACCTATAATTCACCCCTCCACTTT.